Following are 22 T cell receptor beta chains from one sample sequenced in a study of T cells in Graves' hyperthyroidism and ophthalmopathy. Amplified TCR beta CDR3 regions derived from RNA transcripts. A set of HTBI primers served as the primers for a first-round RT-PCR of the TCR CDR3. TCRdb itself ran the multiplex PCR reads through MiXCR, one entry per CDR3 protein. The repertoire holds approximately 400,000 distinct CDR3 sequences, more than 12% seen once, with approximately 32% in the top ten. Sequenced material: blood. The origin of the receptors is a woman aged 25 to 39 with Graves' hyperthyroidism.

Many counts were recorded for this clonotype. This sequence joins TRBV12-3 or TRBV12-4 and TRBJ2-5, with D tentatively TRBD1 (5 bases). The CDR3 contains 11 residues. V lost 5 bases and J lost 4, with 5 bases in between. CDR3 region: CASSTGETQYF. CDR3 nucleotide sequence: TGTGCCAGCAGTACAGGAGAGACCCAGTACTTC.

This chain links TRBV9 with TRBJ1-5; D is unclear. The CDR3 extends over 14 amino acids. V was clipped by 3 bases and J by 7 bases, with 14 bases between them. Germline lookup yields CDR1 SGDLS and CDR2 YYNGEE. CDR3: CASSADGLGQPQHF. The DNA for the CDR3 is TGTGCCAGCAGCGCAGACGGTCTAGGGCAGCCCCAGCATTTT.

This clonotype was seen more than once but under ten times. The chain is built from TRBV19 and TRBJ2-1, with 8 bases matching TRBD2. The CDR3 loop spans 15 amino acids. Germline lookup yields CDR1 LNHDA and CDR2 SQIVND (reference sequence). Unmatched junction bases numbered 10, after V lost 4 bases and J lost 8 bases. DNA for the CDR3: TGTGCCAGTAGTAGTTCATCAGCGGGAGAGTATGAGCAGTTCTTC. As protein: CASSSSSAGEYEQFF.

This chain links TRBV6-1 with TRBJ2-5, with a weak D call TRBD2 (5 bases). This CDR3 spans 17 amino acids. Germline CDR1 reads MNHNS; CDR2 reads SASEGT. The V gene lost 2 bases and the J gene lost 5 bases, with 21 bases spanning the gap. This CDR3 reads CASSESQRSSGWETQYF. CDR3 nucleotide sequence: TGTGCCAGCAGTGAATCTCAGCGGAGCTCAGGCTGGGAGACCCAGTACTTC.

J is TRBJ1-2 and V is TRBV28; D is unclear. The V end was cut by 6 bases, the J end by 0 bases, with 14 bases between. From germline, CDR1 is MDHEN and CDR2 SYDVKM. This CDR3 spans 15 amino acids. The CDR3 DNA reads TGTGCCAGCAGCCTGGGCCCGACACCTAACTATGGCTACACCTTC. Protein: CASSLGPTPNYGYTF.

This clonotype was found a few times. The rearrangement links TRBV10-1 to TRBJ2-7; D gene ambiguous. CDR1 is WNHNN, CDR2 SYGVQD, per germline (reference sequence). Trimming took 7 bases from V and 1 from J, leaving 17 bases between them. There are 15 residues in the CDR3. The CDR3 DNA sequence: TGCGCCAGCAAGAATCGCGGACCCCCTTCCTACGAGCAGTACTTC. This codes for CASKNRGPPSYEQYF.

At least ten counts were recorded for this clonotype. This chain links TRBV10-3 with TRBJ2-7, with D unclear. V was pared by 0 bases and J by 6 bases, with 12 bases between. Germline CDR1 and CDR2: ENHRY and SYGVKD. This CDR3 spans 14 amino acids. The CDR3 spells CAISESVVGSEQYF. CDR3 coding DNA: TGTGCCATCAGTGAGTCGGTGGTTGGTTCCGAGCAGTACTTC.

The V gene is TRBV7-8, the J gene TRBJ2-3; D is ambiguous. Germline CDR1 SGHVS, CDR2 FQNEAQ. The CDR3 runs to 15 residues. Trimming left V 4 bases short and J 2 bases short, with 13 bases between. CDR3: CASSSYTRNTDTQYF. The CDR3 coding sequence is TGTGCCAGCAGCTCCTACACAAGGAACACAGATACGCAGTATTTT.

This clonotype was counted a few times. V and J are TRBV19 and TRBJ2-7; D is possibly TRBD1 (6 bases). The CDR3 totals 14 residues. V lost 5 bases to trimming and J lost 2 bases, with 13 bases between them. The germline gives CDR1 LNHDA, CDR2 SQIVND (reference sequence). The CDR3, as DNA: TGTGCCAGTAGTTACTCAGGGGCGGCCTACGAGCAGTACTTC. Amino acid sequence: CASSYSGAAYEQYF.

In this sample, this clonotype turned up a few times. The rearrangement joins TRBV9 to TRBJ2-1; a possible D gene is TRBD2 (6 bases). Trimming removed 4 bases at V and 4 bases at J, with 9 bases between. The CDR3 runs 13 residues. The germline V gene encodes CDR1 SGDLS and CDR2 YYNGEE. As DNA, the CDR3 is TGTGCCAGCAGCCGGACTACTTACAATGAGCAGTTCTTC. Protein: CASSRTTYNEQFF.

This clonotype was counted many times. The chain couples TRBV7-3 to TRBJ2-1; 13 positions agree with TRBD2. Germline V gene sequence: CDR1 SGHTA, CDR2 FQGTGA. With V trimmed by 2 bases and J by 8 bases, 12 bases remained unmatched. The CDR3 spans 18 residues. CDR3 nucleotides: TGTGCCAGCAGCTTACTTCCCATACTAGCGGGAGGGCCGGATGAGCAGTTCTTC. It yields the protein CASSLLPILAGGPDEQFF.

This clonotype has at least ten counts. The chain recombines TRBV28 with TRBJ2-7; D possibly corresponds to TRBD2 (5 bases). V lost 6 bases to trimming and J lost 7 bases, with 10 bases between them. Germline loops: CDR1 MDHEN, CDR2 SYDVKM. The CDR3 totals 11 residues. The DNA for the CDR3 is TGTGCCAGCAGGTCGGGGTGGGAGCAGTACTTC. Its translation: CASRSGWEQYF.

The chain employs TRBV20-1 and TRBJ2-1, with D uncertain. Trimming shortened V by 5 bases and J by 7 bases, and 6 bases separated the two germline ends. The CDR3 spans 10 residues. The V gene's germline CDR1 is DFQATT and CDR2 SNEGSKA (reference sequence). CDR3 amino acids: CSALDNEQFF. The CDR3 DNA sequence: TGCAGTGCTCTCGATAATGAGCAGTTCTTC.

This clonotype has a count of ten or more. The chain employs TRBV6-1 and TRBJ2-1, with D perhaps TRBD2 (6 bases). With 1 base removed from V and 3 bases from J, the gap between germline ends came to 10 bases. The CDR3 is 15 amino acids. CDR1 and CDR2 from the germline V gene are MNHNS and SASEGT. CDR3 in DNA: TGTGCCAGCAGTGAAGGGCAGGGAGGCTACAATGAGCAGTTCTTC. It yields the protein CASSEGQGGYNEQFF.

Only a few counts were recorded for this clonotype. This chain links TRBV24-1 with TRBJ1-4; 8 bases are a match to TRBD1. This CDR3 comprises 13 residues. Per germline, CDR1 KGHDR and CDR2 SFDVKD. J gave up 10 bases and V 5 bases, and 5 bases lay outside the gene matches. The CDR3 DNA sequence: TGTGCCACCAGTGTGGCAGGGGGCGGAAAACTGTTTTTT. Amino acid sequence: CATSVAGGGKLFF.

This clonotype has a handful of counts. This could be a read error, since a much larger clone is one nucleotide away. The chain uses TRBV12-3 or TRBV12-4 and TRBJ1-1; possible D gene TRBD1, 6 bases. CDR3 length: 16 residues. V gave up 6 bases and J gave up 0 bases, with 17 bases separating them. The CDR3 nucleotides are TGTGCCAGCAGCAGCAAGTGGGGACACTTGAACACTGAAGCTTTCTTT. Its translation is CASSSKWGHLNTEAFF.

This clonotype was seen repeatedly, ten times or more. This sequence joins TRBV28 and TRBJ2-7, with TRBD1 matching over 7 bases. With V trimmed by 2 bases and J by 2 bases, 3 bases remained unmatched. The CDR3 is 14 residues long. Germline CDR1 MDHEN, CDR2 SYDVKM. The CDR3 spells CASSLQQGAYEQYF. The CDR3 DNA sequence: TGTGCCAGCAGTTTACAGCAGGGGGCCTACGAGCAGTACTTC.

This clonotype was found many times. The chain employs TRBV29-1 and TRBJ2-5, with D tentatively TRBD2 (5 bases). V lost 7 bases to trimming and J lost 3 bases, with 12 bases between them. The germline V gene has CDR1 SQVTM and CDR2 ANQGSEA. The CDR3 has 12 residues. CDR3 sequence (DNA): TGCAGCGGCCTTAGTAGCGAAGAGACCCAGTACTTC. Protein product: CSGLSSEETQYF.

This clonotype has a handful of counts. One end of the junction does not line up with germline, which may come from a read error. The chain couples TRBV10-3 to TRBJ2-4; a weak D match, TRBD1 (6 bases). Germline V gene sequence: CDR1 ENHRY, CDR2 SYGVKD. The CDR3 length is 17 residues. Here the CDR3 DNA reads TGTGCCAGCAGTGAATTTATCGACAGGTCAGCCAAAAACATTCAGTACTTC. This translates into CASSEFIDRSAKNIQYF.

This clonotype was observed at least ten times. The chain employs TRBV18 and TRBJ2-7; 8 bases are shared with TRBD2. The J segment lost 4 bases and the V segment lost 3 bases, leaving 11 bases of the junction unmatched. Germline V gene sequence: CDR1 KGHSH, CDR2 LQKENI. This CDR3 region has 16 residues. CDR3 region: CASSPESPRGGYEQYF. The CDR3, as DNA: TGTGCCAGCTCACCGGAGAGCCCACGGGGGGGGTACGAGCAGTACTTC.

The chain links TRBV24-1 to TRBJ2-1, with a possible D match to TRBD1 (5 bases). This CDR3 comprises 13 residues. With 7 bases removed from V and 0 bases from J, the gap between germline ends came to 6 bases. The germline CDR1 and CDR2 sequences are KGHDR and SFDVKD. CDR3: CATRQDSYNEQFF. In DNA form, the CDR3 reads TGTGCCACCAGACAGGACTCCTACAATGAGCAGTTCTTC.

On this clonotype itself: This may be a read error: a much more frequent sequence differs by one nucleotide. The rearrangement links TRBV24-1 to TRBJ2-1; TRBD2 matches at 9 bases. V shed 3 bases, J shed 9 bases, and the junction held 14 bases outside the gene matches. Germline-derived CDR1 and CDR2 are KGHDR and SFDVKD. The CDR3 runs 17 residues. DNA for the CDR3: TGTGCCACCAGTGATCTCACCGTCGCGGGAGGGCCGAGTGAGCAGTTCTTC. Amino acid sequence: CATSDLTVAGGPSEQFF.